This T cell receptor beta chain was recorded in a study of CXCR3-negative and CXCR3-positive naive CD8 T cells. Regarding the study as a whole: CXCR3-expressing naive cells carried TRB CDR3s more hydrophobic than those of CXCR3-negative naive cells.

About this clonotype itself: What it recognizes is unknown.

The TRB libraries of cDNA were built by UMI-labeled 5' RACE. TCRdb re-called the 5' RACE reads and shows each CDR3 protein once, DNA omitted. Found here are around 7,000 distinct CDR3 sequences; the top ten clones hold roughly 1.5%. Germline loops: CDR1 SGHRS, CDR2 YFSETQ. CDR3 length equals 14 residues. This chain uses TRBV5-1 with TRBJ2-5; TCRdb names TRBD1, which stays unverified in the absence of DNA. This TCR derives from a human donor in good health. Some clones in this sample may be carry-over from other donors' samples. Sequencing was carried out using naive CXCR3+ CD8+ T cells from blood. Specified subset: CD45RO-CCR7+CD27+CD95- naive CD8+ T cells expressing CXCR3 (TNR3+). The CDR3 protein is CASSPMQGEETQYF.